A single sample gave rise to the 28 T cell receptor beta chains below, sequenced in a study of cytomegalovirus exposure and HLA in healthy donors. Data came from immunoSEQ multiplex PCR; TCRdb stores just in-frame clones and leaves some out. The sample has about 260,000 clones, about 92% seen once. The sequenced sample consisted of PBMCs. These receptors were collected from a woman aged 25 to 39 in good health and CMV-seronegative.

This clone has just a few counts. The rearrangement links TRBV6-1 to TRBJ2-1; no clear D. Trimming removed 7 bases from V and 0 bases from J, with 4 bases in between. The CDR3 totals 12 residues. Germline V CDR1 and CDR2: MNHNS, SASEGT. CDR3 in amino acids: CASKHSYNEQFF. For the CDR3, the DNA is TGTGCCAGCAAACACTCCTACAATGAGCAGTTCTTC.

This chain uses TRBV19 with TRBJ1-2; tentatively, D is TRBD1 (6 bases). The V end lost 0 bases, the J end lost 4 bases, and 21 bases lay between the germline ends. There are 18 residues in the CDR3. Germline CDR1 is LNHDA and CDR2 is SQIVND (reference sequence). The chain's CDR3 is CASSIDLNREGEVYGYTF. The CDR3 DNA follows: TGTGCCAGTAGTATAGATCTGAACAGGGAAGGAGAAGTCTATGGCTACACCTTC.

The rearrangement uses TRBV28 and TRBJ2-5; D may be TRBD1 or TRBD2 (7 bases each). V gave up 5 bases and J gave up 4 bases, with 14 bases separating them. Germline CDR1 MDHEN, CDR2 SYDVKM. The CDR3 runs 14 residues. The CDR3 loop reads CASSTTGEGETQYF. The CDR3, as DNA: TGTGCCAGCAGTACTACAGGGGAGGGAGAGACCCAGTACTTC.

Worth noting for this clone: Within the sample, other DNA sequences also encode this same CDR3. The chain joins TRBV25-1 to TRBJ2-7, with D tentatively TRBD1 (6 bases). The CDR3 length is 13 residues. Germline CDR1 is MGHDK and CDR2 is SYGVNS. V gave up 3 bases and J gave up 3 bases, with 9 bases separating them. CDR3 loop: CASSEPDSYEQYF. The CDR3 coding sequence is TGTGCCAGCAGTGAGCCGGACAGCTACGAGCAGTACTTC.

The V call is TRBV7-2, the J call TRBJ2-7, with a weak D call TRBD1 (5 bases). This CDR3 is built from 15 residues. Between the trimmed V and J ends, which lost 10 bases and 0 bases, there was a span of 19 bases. The germline gives CDR1 SGHTA, CDR2 FQGNSA. The chain's CDR3 is CATSKWGSSSYEQYF. For the CDR3, the DNA is TGTGCCACGAGTAAGTGGGGCTCCAGCTCCTACGAGCAGTACTTC.

This chain links TRBV27 with TRBJ2-1, with 7 bases matching TRBD1. This CDR3 has 14 amino acids. CDR1 MNHEY and CDR2 SMNVEV come from the germline V gene (reference sequence). V lost 8 bases to trimming and J lost 2 bases; unmatched junction nucleotides: 6. The CDR3 DNA reads as TGTGCCAGCCAGAACAGGGGTACCTACAATGAGCAGTTCTTC. As protein: CASQNRGTYNEQFF.

This chain connects TRBV7-6 to TRBJ2-7; 7 bases fit TRBD1. CDR3 length equals 15 residues. Germline CDR1 reads SGHVS; CDR2 reads FNYEAQ. The ends lost 1 base at V and 3 bases at J; junction bases unmatched: 6. The CDR3 loop reads CASSLERGQYYEQYF. The CDR3 DNA reads TGTGCCAGCAGCTTAGAGAGGGGACAGTACTACGAGCAGTACTTC.

V is TRBV27 and J is TRBJ1-2; 7 nucleotides align to TRBD1. Unmatched junction bases numbered 12, after V lost 2 bases and J lost 0 bases. Germline V gene lookup returns CDR1 MNHEY and CDR2 SMNVEV (reference sequence). The CDR3 runs to 18 residues. The CDR3 nucleotides read TGTGCCAGCAGTTTAGGCAGGGGGTTTGAAAATGCTAACTATGGCTACACCTTC. Encoded protein: CASSLGRGFENANYGYTF.

This clone came up once. V usage is TRBV4-3 and J usage is TRBJ2-6, with 8 bases identical to TRBD2. CDR1 LGHNA and CDR2 YSLEER come from the germline V gene. V shed 4 bases and J 1 base; nucleotides not matched to a gene: 9. This CDR3 is built from 18 residues. CDR3 in DNA: TGCGCCAGCAGCCTTCACGGCGGGAGGTTGTCTGGGGCCAACGTCCTGACTTTC. It encodes CASSLHGGRLSGANVLTF.

This clone occurred once. The V gene is TRBV11-3, the J gene TRBJ2-2; 7 bases line up with TRBD2. This CDR3 is 15 amino acids long. The V gene end was trimmed by 4 bases and the J gene end by 2 bases; junction bases not matched to a gene: 4. Germline V lookup: CDR1 SGHNT, CDR2 YENEEA. The CDR3 nucleotides are TGTGCCAGCAGCTCCCGCGGGAGCAACACCGGGGAGCTGTTTTTT. This codes for CASSSRGSNTGELFF. Full variable domain (rest looked up from reference TRBV11-3 and TRBJ2-2): EAGVVQSPRYKIIEKKQPVAFWCNPISGHNTLYWYLQNLGQGPELLIRYENEEAVDDSQLPKDRFSAERLKGVDSTLKIQPAELGDSAVYLCASSSRGSNTGELFFGEGSRLTVL.

The chain couples TRBV9 to TRBJ2-3, with 9 nucleotides matching TRBD2. Germline V gene sequence: CDR1 SGDLS, CDR2 YYNGEE. V trimming: 2 bases; J trimming: 0 bases; junction bases outside the gene matches: 4. The CDR3 covers 16 residues. The CDR3 nucleotides read TGTGCCAGCAGCGTCCTAGCGGGGTCTAGCACAGATACGCAGTATTTT. Its translation is CASSVLAGSSTDTQYF.

V usage is TRBV11-2 and J usage is TRBJ1-2; D is ambiguous. CDR1 and CDR2 (germline): SGHAT, FQNNGV. V shed 1 base and J shed 8 bases, with 8 bases lying between them. The CDR3 covers 12 residues. The CDR3 is CASSLGSMGYTF. The CDR3 bases are TGTGCCAGCAGCTTAGGGTCAATGGGCTACACCTTC.

The chain links TRBV4-2 to TRBJ2-1; 8 positions match TRBD2. The germline V gene encodes CDR1 LGHNA and CDR2 YNFKEQ. This CDR3 contains 16 residues. V lost 1 base, J lost 7 bases, and 9 bases stayed unmatched. CDR3 DNA: TGTGCCAGCAGCCAAGTCTCGGGACTAGGAGAAAATGAGCAGTTCTTC. It is translated as CASSQVSGLGENEQFF.

This rearrangement joins TRBV27 to TRBJ2-7; D tentatively reads TRBD1 or TRBD2 (6 bases each). Germline-derived CDR1 and CDR2 are MNHEY and SMNVEV (reference sequence). This CDR3 contains 14 residues. The V gene lost 3 bases and the J gene lost 3 bases, with 12 bases spanning the gap. The CDR3 here is CASSFAGGGYEQYF. DNA of the CDR3: TGTGCCAGCAGTTTCGCCGGGGGCGGCTACGAGCAGTACTTC.

This clone came up a few times. CDR3 residues: CASSPRMVAAGDEQYF. The CDR3, as DNA: TGTGCCAGCTCACCTCGGATGGTGGCGGCGGGGGACGAGCAGTACTTC. The rearrangement joins TRBV18 to TRBJ2-7; 7 bases agree with TRBD2. Germline V gives CDR1 KGHSH, CDR2 LQKENI. Losses at the gene ends were 3 bases for V and 5 bases for J; bases not matched to a gene: 13. The CDR3 length is 16 residues.

This clone was seen a few times. The gene calls are TRBV5-6 and TRBJ1-5; maybe TRBD1 (5 bases). Trimming took 0 bases from V and 0 from J, leaving 7 bases between them. The CDR3 is 15 amino acids. Per the germline V gene, CDR1 is SGHDT and CDR2 is YYEEEE. The DNA of the CDR3 is TGTGCCAGCAGCTTGGCAGGGATTAGCAATCAGCCCCAGCATTTT. The encoded protein is CASSLAGISNQPQHF.

The V call is TRBV7-2, the J call TRBJ2-3; possible D gene TRBD1, 6 bases. The V gene's germline CDR1 is SGHTA and CDR2 FQGNSA. The ends were cut back, 2 bases at V and 2 bases at J, with 8 bases in the middle. This CDR3 is 14 amino acids long. The CDR3 sequence: CASSLTGHTDTQYF. The CDR3, as DNA: TGTGCCAGCAGCTTAACAGGGCACACAGATACGCAGTATTTT.

CDR3 protein: CASSQDPSGIRTVNTGELFF. The DNA of the CDR3 is TGCGCCAGCAGCCAAGATCCTAGCGGCATCCGCACCGTGAACACCGGGGAGCTGTTTTTT. The chain couples TRBV4-3 to TRBJ2-2, with 7 nucleotides matching TRBD2. The length of the CDR3 is 20 residues. Trimming at V came to 0 bases and at J to 1 base, leaving 14 bases not matched to a gene. Germline loops: CDR1 LGHNA, CDR2 YSLEER.

The chain recombines TRBV19 with TRBJ1-5; D not resolved. Germline assignment: CDR1 LNHDA and CDR2 SQIVND (reference sequence). Between the trimmed V and J ends, which lost 7 bases and 3 bases, there was a span of 16 bases. This CDR3 has 15 amino acids. CDR3 amino acids: CASTPHRTYNQPQHF. CDR3 nucleotides: TGTGCCAGTACCCCACACCGGACGTACAATCAGCCCCAGCATTTT.

The rearrangement links TRBV5-1 to TRBJ2-2; D could derive from TRBD1 or TRBD2 (6 bases each). The CDR3 sequence is 17 residues long. Trimming pared 4 bases from V and 0 bases from J, leaving 16 bases between. Germline V lookup: CDR1 SGHRS, CDR2 YFSETQ. CDR3 sequence: CASSGGTGRPNTGELFF. The DNA for the CDR3 is TGCGCCAGCAGCGGCGGTACAGGGAGGCCGAACACCGGGGAGCTGTTTTTT.

The V and J genes are TRBV29-1 and TRBJ2-1, with TRBD2 matching 8 bases. The V gene's germline CDR1 is SQVTM and CDR2 ANQGSEA. The V segment lost 8 bases and the J segment 3 bases; nucleotides outside the gene matches: 6. This CDR3 has 13 residues. CDR3 in DNA: TGCAGCTGGACTAGCTCTAACTACAATGAGCAGTTCTTC. This translates into CSWTSSNYNEQFF.

The chain carries TRBV4-1 and TRBJ1-1; possible D gene TRBD1, 5 bases. With 0 bases removed from V and 5 bases from J, the gap between germline ends came to 13 bases. Germline CDR1 is MGHRA and CDR2 is YSYEKL. The CDR3 is made up of 15 amino acids. The DNA of the CDR3 is TGCGCCAGCAGCCAAGATAGATTAGGGGTGACTGAAGCTTTCTTT. Its protein is CASSQDRLGVTEAFF.

The chain recombines TRBV7-2 with TRBJ2-7; perhaps TRBD2 as D (5 bases). Trimming removed 3 bases at V and 0 bases at J, with 9 bases between. The CDR3 runs to 14 residues. Looked up from germline, CDR1 is SGHTA and CDR2 is FQGNSA. CDR3 amino acids: CASSFGGSSYEQYF. The CDR3 coding sequence is TGTGCCAGCAGCTTTGGTGGGAGCTCCTACGAGCAGTACTTC.

The chain uses TRBV19 and TRBJ2-7; TRBD2 aligns across 7 bases. J lost 2 bases, V lost 11 bases, and 12 bases had no gene match. Germline V gives CDR1 LNHDA, CDR2 SQIVND (reference sequence). The CDR3 is 14 residues long. The CDR3 nucleotides read TGTGCCTCAAGCCCGAGACGGGAGGCCTACGAGCAGTACTTC. It is translated as CASSPRREAYEQYF.

The genes are TRBV6-5 and TRBJ2-6; D gene ambiguous. The V gene lost 0 bases and the J gene lost 0 bases, with 3 bases spanning the gap. The CDR3 has 15 residues. Germline V gives CDR1 MNHEY, CDR2 SVGAGI. The CDR3 region is CASSYSASGANVLTF. The CDR3 coding sequence is TGTGCCAGCAGTTACTCGGCCTCTGGGGCCAACGTCCTGACTTTC.

The DNA for the CDR3 is TGTGCCAGCTCCGGGGGACCACTTTACGCTTTCTTT. Its translation is CASSGGPLYAFF. The chain couples TRBV27 to TRBJ1-1; weak D call: TRBD1 (5 bases). Germline V lookup: CDR1 MNHEY, CDR2 SMNVEV (reference sequence). CDR3 length: 12 residues. V lost 8 bases and J 11 bases, leaving 18 bases between the germline ends.

V and J are TRBV30 and TRBJ1-2; maybe TRBD1 (5 bases). The CDR3 runs 14 residues. Germline V gene lookup returns CDR1 GTSNPN and CDR2 SVGIG (reference sequence). V lost 0 bases and J 7 bases, leaving 15 bases between the germline ends. DNA for the CDR3: TGTGCCTGGAGTGTAACGGAGGGGCTTGGTGGCTACACCTTC. This encodes CAWSVTEGLGGYTF.

This rearrangement joins TRBV30 to TRBJ1-2; the D gene is possibly TRBD1 (5 bases). Deletions cut 3 bases from V and 7 bases from J, with 18 bases between. This CDR3 has 14 amino acids. Per germline, CDR1 GTSNPN and CDR2 SVGIG (reference sequence). The CDR3 here is CAWRRDSMAGGYTF. DNA of the CDR3: TGTGCCTGGAGGAGAGACAGTATGGCCGGTGGCTACACCTTC.